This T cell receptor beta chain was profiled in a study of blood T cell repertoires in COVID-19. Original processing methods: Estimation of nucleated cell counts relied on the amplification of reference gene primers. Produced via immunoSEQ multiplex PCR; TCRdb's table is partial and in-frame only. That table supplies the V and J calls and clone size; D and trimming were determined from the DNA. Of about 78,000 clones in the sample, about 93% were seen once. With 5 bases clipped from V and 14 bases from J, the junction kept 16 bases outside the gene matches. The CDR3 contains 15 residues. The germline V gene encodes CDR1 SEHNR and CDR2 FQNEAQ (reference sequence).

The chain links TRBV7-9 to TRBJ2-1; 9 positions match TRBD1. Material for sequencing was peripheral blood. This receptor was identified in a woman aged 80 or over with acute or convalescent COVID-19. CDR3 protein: CASSHIRSFDRGEFF. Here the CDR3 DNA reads TGTGCCAGCAGCCATATTCGCTCGTTCGACAGGGGGGAGTTCTTC.